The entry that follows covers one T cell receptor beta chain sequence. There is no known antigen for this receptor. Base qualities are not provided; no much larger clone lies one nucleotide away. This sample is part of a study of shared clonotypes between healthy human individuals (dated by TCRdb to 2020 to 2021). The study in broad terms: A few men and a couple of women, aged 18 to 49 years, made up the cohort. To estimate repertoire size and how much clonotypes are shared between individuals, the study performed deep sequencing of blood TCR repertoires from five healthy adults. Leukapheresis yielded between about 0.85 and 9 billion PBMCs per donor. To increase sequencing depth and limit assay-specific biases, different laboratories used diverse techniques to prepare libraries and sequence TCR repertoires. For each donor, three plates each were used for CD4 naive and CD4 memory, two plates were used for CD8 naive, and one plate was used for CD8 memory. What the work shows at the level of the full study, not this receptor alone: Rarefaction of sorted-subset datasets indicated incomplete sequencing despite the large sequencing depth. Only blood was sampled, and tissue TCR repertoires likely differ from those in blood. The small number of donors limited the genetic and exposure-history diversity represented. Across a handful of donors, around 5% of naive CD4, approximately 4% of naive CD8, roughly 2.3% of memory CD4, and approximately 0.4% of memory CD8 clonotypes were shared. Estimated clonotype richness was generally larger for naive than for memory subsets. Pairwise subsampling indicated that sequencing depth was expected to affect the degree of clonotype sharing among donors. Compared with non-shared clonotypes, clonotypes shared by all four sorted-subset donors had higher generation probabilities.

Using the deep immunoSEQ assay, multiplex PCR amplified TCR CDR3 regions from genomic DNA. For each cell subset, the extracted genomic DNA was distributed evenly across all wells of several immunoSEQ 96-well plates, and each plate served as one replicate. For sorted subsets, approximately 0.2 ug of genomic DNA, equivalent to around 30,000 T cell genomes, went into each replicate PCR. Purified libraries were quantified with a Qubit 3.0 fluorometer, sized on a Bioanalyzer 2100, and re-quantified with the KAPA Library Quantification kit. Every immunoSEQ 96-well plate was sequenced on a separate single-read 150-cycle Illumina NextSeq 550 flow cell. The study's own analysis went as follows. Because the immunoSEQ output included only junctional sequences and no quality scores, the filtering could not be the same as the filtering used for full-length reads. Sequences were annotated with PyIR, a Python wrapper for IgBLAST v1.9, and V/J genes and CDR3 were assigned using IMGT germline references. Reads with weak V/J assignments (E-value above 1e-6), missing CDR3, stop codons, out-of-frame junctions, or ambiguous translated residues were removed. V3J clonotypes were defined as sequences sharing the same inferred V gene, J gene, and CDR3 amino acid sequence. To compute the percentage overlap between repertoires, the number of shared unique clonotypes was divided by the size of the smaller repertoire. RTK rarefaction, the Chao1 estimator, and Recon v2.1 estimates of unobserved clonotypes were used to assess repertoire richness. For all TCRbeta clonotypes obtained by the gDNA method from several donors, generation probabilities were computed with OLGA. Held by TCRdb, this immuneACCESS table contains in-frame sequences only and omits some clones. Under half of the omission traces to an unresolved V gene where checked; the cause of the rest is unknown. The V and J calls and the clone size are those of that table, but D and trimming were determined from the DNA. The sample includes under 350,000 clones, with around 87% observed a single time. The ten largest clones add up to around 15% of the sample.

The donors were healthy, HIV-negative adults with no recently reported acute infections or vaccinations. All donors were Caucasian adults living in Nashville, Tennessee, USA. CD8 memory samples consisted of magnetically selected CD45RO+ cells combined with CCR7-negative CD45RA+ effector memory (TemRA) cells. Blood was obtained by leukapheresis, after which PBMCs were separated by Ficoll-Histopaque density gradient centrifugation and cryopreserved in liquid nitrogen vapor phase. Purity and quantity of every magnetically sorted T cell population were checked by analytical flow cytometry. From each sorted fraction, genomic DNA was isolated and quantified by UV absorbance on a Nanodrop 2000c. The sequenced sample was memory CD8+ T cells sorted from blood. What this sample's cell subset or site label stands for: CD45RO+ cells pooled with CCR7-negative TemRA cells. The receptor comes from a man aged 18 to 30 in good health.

The DNA sequence is as follows: TGTGCCAGCAGCGGACTAGCGGGAGGATTGGGGGAGACCCAGTACTTC. Translated, it gives CASSGLAGGLGETQYF. The sequence joins TRBV9 to TRBJ2-5; 13 of the junction bases match TRBD2. Trimmed from V: 3 bases; trimmed from J: 5 bases; junction bases lacking a gene match: 7. The CDR3 has 16 amino acids, counting the end cysteine and phenylalanine. The only DNA kept is the CDR3, 48 bases in frame from the first base. Looking up the germline V gene yields CDR1 SGDLS and CDR2 YYNGEE.